A single sample gave rise to the 21 T cell receptor beta chains below, sequenced in a study of blood T cell repertoires in COVID-19. Here immunoSEQ multiplex PCR was the method, and the copy in TCRdb shows in-frame clones only, minus some. The sample records fewer than 200,000 clones, about 88% being singletons. The sample consisted of PBMCs or T cells enriched from blood (not recorded which). The source is a man in his fifties who had recovered from COVID-19.

V usage is TRBV2 and J usage is TRBJ1-5; the D gene is possibly TRBD1 (6 bases). Germline V gene sequence: CDR1 SNHLY, CDR2 FYNNEI. The length of the CDR3 is 15 residues. Trimming took 6 bases from V and 3 from J, leaving 15 bases between them. The CDR3 DNA follows: TGTGCCAGCAGCGAGATAGGACAGTTCAATCAGCCCCAGCATTTT. Encoded protein: CASSEIGQFNQPQHF.

The rearrangement joins TRBV5-6 to TRBJ2-7; 11 bases are a match to TRBD1. The CDR3 is 14 residues long. Germline V gene data show CDR1 as SGHDT and CDR2 as YYEEEE. With V trimmed by 2 bases and J by 7 bases, 5 bases remained unmatched. The CDR3 DNA follows: TGTGCCAGCAGCTTCGGGACAGGGGGTAAAGAGCAGTACTTC. Protein sequence: CASSFGTGGKEQYF.

This chain links TRBV19 with TRBJ1-5, with 8 bases aligning to TRBD1. CDR3 size: 15 residues. The trim removed 7 bases at V and 4 bases at J, leaving 9 bases unmatched. The germline V gene encodes CDR1 LNHDA and CDR2 SQIVND (reference sequence). This CDR3 is CASIPGQGWNQPQHF. The CDR3 DNA reads as TGTGCCAGTATTCCTGGACAGGGTTGGAATCAGCCCCAGCATTTT.

This clone has at least ten counts. The chain employs TRBV7-8 and TRBJ1-5; D possibly corresponds to TRBD1 (6 bases). This CDR3 region has 16 residues. CDR1 is SGHVS and CDR2 is FQNEAQ in the germline V gene. V lost 2 bases to trimming and J lost 6 bases, with 17 bases between them. CDR3: CASSLNRGGGVQPQHF. The CDR3 DNA sequence: TGTGCCAGCAGCTTAAATCGGGGAGGGGGGGTTCAGCCCCAGCATTTT.

A note on this clone: The junction departs from the called germline gene at one end, perhaps through a read error. V usage is TRBV10-3 and J usage is TRBJ2-7; 8 nucleotides agree with TRBD1. The V gene's germline CDR1 is ENHRY and CDR2 SYGVKD. The CDR3 has 14 amino acids. CDR3 sequence: CASSDGTGNYEQYF. CDR3 nucleotide sequence: TGTGCCAGCAGTGACGGGACAGGAAACTACGAGCAGTACTTC.

This clone was seen more than once but under ten times. The chain joins TRBV6-5 to TRBJ1-1, with 9 bases aligning to TRBD1. This CDR3 comprises 13 residues. The V gene's germline CDR1 is MNHEY and CDR2 SVGAGI. V was pared by 5 bases and J by 6 bases, with 4 bases of the junction left unmatched. The chain's CDR3 is CASSKDRGAEAFF. The CDR3 region has the DNA TGTGCCAGCAGTAAGGACAGGGGAGCTGAAGCTTTCTTT.

V usage is TRBV7-2 and J usage is TRBJ2-7, with 8 nucleotides matching TRBD2. CDR3 length equals 14 residues. Losses at the gene ends were 5 bases for V and 0 bases for J; bases not matched to a gene: 3. Germline V CDR1 and CDR2: SGHTA, FQGNSA. DNA of the CDR3: TGTGCCAGCAGCACAAGCGGGGGCTCCTACGAGCAGTACTTC. Translated: CASSTSGGSYEQYF.

The chain is built from TRBV6-5 and TRBJ1-2; weak D call: TRBD1 (6 bases). Trimming shortened V by 0 bases and J by 2 bases, and 10 bases separated the two germline ends. Germline V gene lookup returns CDR1 MNHEY and CDR2 SVGAGI. The length of the CDR3 is 15 residues. The CDR3 is CASSYSAGANYGYTF. The CDR3 DNA reads TGTGCCAGCAGTTACTCGGCGGGGGCCAACTATGGCTACACCTTC.

This chain connects TRBV19 to TRBJ2-7; D gene ambiguous. Per germline, CDR1 LNHDA and CDR2 SQIVND (reference sequence). There are 11 residues in the CDR3. Deletions cut 5 bases from V and 12 bases from J, with 14 bases between. The CDR3 DNA reads TGTGCCAGTAGTGAAGGTAGCCGCCTGTACTTC. This gives the protein CASSEGSRLYF.

Note on this clone: This specimen includes other DNA sequences encoding the same CDR3. The rearrangement joins TRBV5-4 to TRBJ1-6; D is unclear. Trimming took 0 bases from V and 4 from J, leaving 5 bases between them. The CDR3 is made up of 14 amino acids. Germline CDR1 SGHNT, CDR2 YYREEE (reference sequence). CDR3 in DNA: TGTGCCAGCAGCTTGGACAGATATAATTCACCCCTCCACTTT. Its protein product is CASSLDRYNSPLHF.

The CDR3 DNA follows: TGTGCCAGCAGCGCCGGGACAGGGGGACCCATTGGCTACACCTTC. It specifies CASSAGTGGPIGYTF. The rearrangement uses TRBV5-5 and TRBJ1-2; 11 nucleotides match TRBD1. Germline V gene data show CDR1 as SGHKS and CDR2 as YYEKEE (reference sequence). Losses at the gene ends were 4 bases for V and 7 bases for J; bases not matched to a gene: 9. This CDR3 has 15 residues.

This clone was seen a handful of times. V and J are TRBV7-3 and TRBJ1-2, with unresolved D. V gave up 2 bases and J gave up 2 bases, with 9 bases separating them. This CDR3 has 14 residues. Germline V lookup: CDR1 SGHTA, CDR2 FQGTGA. The CDR3, as DNA: TGTGCCAGCAGCTTAGGCGCAGGAAACTATGGCTACACCTTC. It codes for CASSLGAGNYGYTF.

The chain uses TRBV5-1 and TRBJ2-1; 8 bases map to TRBD1. In germline, CDR1 is SGHRS, CDR2 YFSETQ. This CDR3 contains 15 residues. Trimming removed 4 bases from V and 9 bases from J; junction bases left unmatched: 12. For the CDR3, the DNA is TGCGCCAGCAGCCGAACGACAGGGGACTTGGCTGAGCAGTTCTTC. Its translation is CASSRTTGDLAEQFF. Full variable domain (remainder filled in from reference TRBV5-1 and TRBJ2-1): KAGVTQTPRYLIKTRGQQVTLSCSPISGHRSVSWYQQTPGQGLQFLFEYFSETQRNKGNFPGRFSGRQFSNSRSEMNVSTLELGDSALYLCASSRTTGDLAEQFFGPGTRLTVL.

The chain combines TRBV6-1 with TRBJ2-6; no firm D call. V was cut by 2 bases and J by 0 bases, with 5 bases left in between. This CDR3 is 15 amino acids long. CDR1 and CDR2 (germline): MNHNS, SASEGT. The CDR3 reads CASSEQNSGANVLTF. In DNA, the CDR3 is TGTGCCAGCAGTGAACAAAACTCTGGGGCCAACGTCCTGACTTTC.

The V call is TRBV3-1 (or the pseudogene TRBV3-2), the J call TRBJ1-2; no reliable D call. Germline lookup yields CDR1 LGHDT and CDR2 YNNKEL (reference sequence). V was clipped by 6 bases and J by 1 base, with 18 bases between them. CDR3 length: 16 residues. Here the CDR3 DNA reads TGTGCCAGCAGACCCTTGGGAGGGCAACTTAACTATGGCTACACCTTC. It codes for CASRPLGGQLNYGYTF.

This clone showed up just a few times. The V gene is TRBV19, the J gene TRBJ2-3; no reliable D call. The germline gives CDR1 LNHDA, CDR2 SQIVND (reference sequence). Trimming pared 8 bases from V and 4 bases from J, leaving 7 bases between. CDR3 length: 11 residues. DNA for the CDR3: TGTGCCAGTTCAGAGGCAGATACGCAGTATTTT. The encoded protein is CASSEADTQYF.

V is TRBV27 and J is TRBJ1-3, with D perhaps matching TRBD1 (6 bases). Deletions cut 4 bases from V and 0 bases from J, with 10 bases between. This CDR3 is 15 amino acids long. CDR1 and CDR2 from the germline V gene are MNHEY and SMNVEV (reference sequence). Here the CDR3 DNA reads TGTGCCAGCAGTTCAGGGGCCCTCTCTGGAAACACCATATATTTT. Translating gives CASSSGALSGNTIYF.

The chain recombines TRBV18 with TRBJ2-1; 14 positions match TRBD2. The trim removed 3 bases at V and 0 bases at J, leaving 7 bases unmatched. The CDR3 sequence is 19 residues long. Germline V gene sequence: CDR1 KGHSH, CDR2 LQKENI. The chain's CDR3 is CASSPRLAGGISSYNEQFF. Written as DNA, the CDR3 is TGTGCCAGCTCACCCAGACTAGCGGGGGGGATAAGCTCCTACAATGAGCAGTTCTTC.

The genes are TRBV2 and TRBJ1-1; D is ambiguous. The CDR3 sequence is 16 residues long. Germline CDR1 and CDR2: SNHLY and FYNNEI. Trimming removed 3 bases from V and 3 bases from J, with 17 bases in between. CDR3 in amino acids: CASSEVGGRKDTEAFF. As DNA, the CDR3 is TGTGCCAGCAGTGAGGTTGGAGGCAGAAAAGACACTGAAGCTTTCTTT.

The rearrangement links TRBV27 to TRBJ1-4; D perhaps matches TRBD1 (6 bases). V lost 4 bases and J 8 bases, leaving 14 bases between the germline ends. The CDR3 extends over 14 amino acids. Germline-derived CDR1 and CDR2 are MNHEY and SMNVEV (reference sequence). CDR3 bases: TGTGCCAGCAGTTCAAGGGGGTGGGAAGAAAAACTGTTTTTT. Its translation is CASSSRGWEEKLFF.

This chain connects TRBV6-5 to TRBJ1-5, with D possibly being TRBD1 (6 bases). Germline CDR1 reads MNHEY; CDR2 reads SVGAGI. Trimming took 6 bases from V and 6 from J, leaving 15 bases between them. This CDR3 is 14 amino acids long. CDR3 protein: CASSLEGVPQPQHF. The CDR3, as DNA: TGTGCCAGCAGCCTCGAGGGGGTACCTCAGCCCCAGCATTTT.